This T cell receptor beta chain was sequenced during a study of T cell repertoires in cytomegalovirus infection (dated by TCRdb to the late 2010s). Looking at the study overall: Recently identified HLA-C-restricted CMV epitopes, whose presentation resists viral immunomodulation, were targeted by peptide stimulations together with well-studied HLA-B-restricted epitopes. The HLA type of each donor mattered for the analysis, because public TCR beta signatures pointed to carriage of CMV infection along with the matching HLA type. What the authors observed across the whole study: The ex vivo response was dominated by HLA-C-restricted CMV-specific TCR beta clonotypes, which also provided the single most frequent clonotype in two of eight donors. Carriers of CMV infection plus the relevant HLA type were discriminated by the cumulative frequency of public TCR beta family members in the study cohort and in an independent roughly 380-donor cohort.

Regarding this clonotype: What antigen it recognizes has not been identified. No base quality information exists; no much larger clone differs at one position.

The treatment or condition label, as the study defines it: in vitro stimulation with specific CMV peptide epitopes to enrich CMV-specific T cells. TCRdb lists the instrument as Illumina HiSeq 1500. TCRdb reprocessed the public reads (quality trimming at Q25 with fastp, clone calling with MiXCR) and kept in-frame beta chains. Each record represents a unique CDR3 protein, reported with the most common genes and DNA among its rows. For this sample the table gives 360,000 or so distinct CDR3 sequences, of which roughly 36% were detected only once. The ten largest clonotypes hold approximately 13% of the sample. CDR1 and CDR2, per the germline V gene, are ENHRY and SYGVKD. The CDR3 starts with the cysteine, ends with the phenylalanine, and has 16 residues. Solely the CDR3 DNA is kept, with 48 bases framed from the first base. V is shortened by 0 bases, J by 0 bases, and the region joining them spans 10 bases.

The sequence was obtained from a human donor in good health (CMV status not recorded). Some clones in this sample may be carry-over from other donors' samples. The rearranged segments are TRBV10-3 and TRBJ2-3; the D segment cannot be called with confidence. Sequences were derived from cultured PBMCs, sampled from culture after CMV antigen stimulation. The nucleotide sequence is given as TGTGCCATCAGTGAGTCGGGCGGTACTAGCACAGATACGCAGTATTTT. Translated, this is CAISESGGTSTDTQYF.